This is a list of T cell receptor beta chains from one sample in a study of cytomegalovirus exposure and HLA in healthy donors. TCRdb keeps only in-frame clones here, not all; method: immunoSEQ multiplex PCR. The data contain some 180,000 clones, 75% of them singletons. The sample taken for sequencing was PBMCs. The origin of the receptors is a male donor in good health and CMV-seronegative. Each CDR3 is given with its conserved first and last residue. The order of the fields is V gene, D gene, J gene, clone size, CDR3 protein, CDR3 DNA. The D gene is left open where the match is weak. Not every row has a clone size; where given, it reads once, few, many or a size class.

v_gene: TRBV28
d_gene: -
j_gene: TRBJ1-1
abundance: -
CDR3aa: CASTLQGKNTEAFF
CDR3nt: TGTGCCAGCACACTACAGGGAAAGAACACTGAAGCTTTCTTT

v_gene: TRBV6-5
d_gene: -
j_gene: TRBJ1-2
abundance: -
CDR3aa: CASSYSLWQGRGGYTF
CDR3nt: TGTGCCAGCAGTTACTCGTTATGGCAGGGGAGGGGTGGCTACACCTTC

v_gene: TRBV4-1
d_gene: -
j_gene: TRBJ1-5
abundance: -
CDR3aa: CASSQYQGYSNQPQHF
CDR3nt: TGCGCCAGCAGCCAATATCAGGGTTATAGCAATCAGCCCCAGCATTTT

v_gene: TRBV5-1
d_gene: TRBD1
j_gene: TRBJ2-2
abundance: -
CDR3aa: CASSPPGQGEGELFF
CDR3nt: TGCGCCAGCAGCCCGCCGGGACAGGGAGAGGGGGAGCTGTTTTTT

v_gene: TRBV9
d_gene: -
j_gene: TRBJ2-3
abundance: -
CDR3aa: CASSVEGVPTDTQYF
CDR3nt: TGTGCCAGCAGCGTAGAAGGGGTTCCCACAGATACGCAGTATTTT

v_gene: TRBV7-2
d_gene: -
j_gene: TRBJ2-5
abundance: -
CDR3aa: CASSLGASSQTQYF
CDR3nt: TGTGCCAGCAGCTTAGGGGCTTCCTCCCAGACCCAGTACTTC

v_gene: TRBV6-6
d_gene: TRBD2
j_gene: TRBJ2-7
abundance: once
CDR3aa: CASSSGRGLAGDEQYF
CDR3nt: TGTGCCAGCAGTTCCGGCCGAGGACTAGCGGGAGACGAGCAGTACTTC

v_gene: TRBV6-5
d_gene: -
j_gene: TRBJ1-1
abundance: once
CDR3aa: CASRRPNTEAFF
CDR3nt: TGTGCCAGCCGGCGGCCGAACACTGAAGCTTTCTTT

v_gene: TRBV29-1
d_gene: TRBD1
j_gene: TRBJ2-2
abundance: few
CDR3aa: CSVGGQGSTTGELFF
CDR3nt: TGCAGCGTGGGGGGACAGGGGTCGACCACCGGGGAGCTGTTTTTT

v_gene: TRBV28
d_gene: TRBD2
j_gene: TRBJ2-7
abundance: once
CDR3aa: CASNGGGSYEQYF
CDR3nt: TGTGCCAGCAACGGGGGGGGCTCCTACGAGCAGTACTTC

v_gene: TRBV4-3
d_gene: -
j_gene: TRBJ1-3
abundance: -
CDR3aa: CASSQGVGGGRSGNTIYF
CDR3nt: TGCGCCAGCAGCCAAGGAGTGGGGGGTGGTAGGTCTGGAAACACCATATATTTT

v_gene: TRBV6-1
d_gene: TRBD1
j_gene: TRBJ1-1
abundance: -
CDR3aa: CASSATGGSEAFF
CDR3nt: TGTGCCAGCAGCGCAACAGGGGGCAGTGAAGCTTTCTTT

v_gene: TRBV7-2
d_gene: TRBD2
j_gene: TRBJ2-3
abundance: few
CDR3aa: CASSSFLRGGSDTQYF
CDR3nt: TGTGCCAGCAGCAGCTTCCTGCGGGGGGGGTCAGATACGCAGTATTTT

v_gene: TRBV7-9
d_gene: -
j_gene: TRBJ2-7
abundance: -
CDR3aa: CASSSSDF
CDR3nt: TGTGCCAGCAGCTCCTCGGACTTC

v_gene: TRBV19
d_gene: -
j_gene: TRBJ1-5
abundance: once
CDR3aa: CASSISQGGAAQHF
CDR3nt: TGTGCCAGTAGTATCTCGCAGGGCGGGGCAGCCCAGCATTTT

v_gene: TRBV6-5
d_gene: -
j_gene: TRBJ2-3
abundance: once
CDR3aa: CASSTGSLTDTQYF
CDR3nt: TGTGCCAGCAGTACAGGCTCGCTCACAGATACGCAGTATTTT

v_gene: TRBV7-9
d_gene: -
j_gene: TRBJ2-1
abundance: -
CDR3aa: CASSQALLRDEQFF
CDR3nt: TGTGCCAGCAGCCAAGCCCTCCTTAGAGATGAGCAGTTCTTC

v_gene: TRBV28
d_gene: -
j_gene: TRBJ1-1
abundance: -
CDR3aa: CASSLGGGNTEAFF
CDR3nt: TGTGCCAGCAGTTTAGGGGGCGGGAACACTGAAGCTTTCTTT

v_gene: TRBV30
d_gene: -
j_gene: TRBJ2-7
abundance: -
CDR3aa: CAWSGLYEQYF
CDR3nt: TGTGCCTGGAGTGGGCTCTACGAGCAGTACTTC

v_gene: TRBV6-8
d_gene: -
j_gene: TRBJ2-5
abundance: -
CDR3aa: CASSRCGVMRETQYF
CDR3nt: TGTGCCAGCAGCCGGTGCGGGGTAATGAGGGAGACCCAGTACTTC

v_gene: TRBV5-1
d_gene: -
j_gene: TRBJ2-7
abundance: -
CDR3aa: CASSTTGYEQYF
CDR3nt: TGCGCCAGCAGCACGACAGGATACGAGCAGTACTTC

v_gene: TRBV6-5
d_gene: -
j_gene: TRBJ1-2
abundance: -
CDR3aa: CASTFGGANYGYTF
CDR3nt: TGTGCCAGCACCTTTGGGGGGGCGAACTATGGCTACACCTTC

v_gene: TRBV6-1
d_gene: TRBD1
j_gene: TRBJ2-5
abundance: few
CDR3aa: CASSEGTGGRETQYF
CDR3nt: TGTGCCAGCAGTGAAGGAACAGGGGGCCGGGAGACCCAGTACTTC

v_gene: TRBV5-5
d_gene: -
j_gene: TRBJ1-5
abundance: -
CDR3aa: CASSHTVGPNQPQHF
CDR3nt: TGTGCCAGCAGCCATACGGTGGGGCCGAATCAGCCCCAGCATTTT

v_gene: TRBV9
d_gene: -
j_gene: TRBJ2-7
abundance: -
CDR3aa: CASSVTASSSYEQYF
CDR3nt: TGTGCCAGCAGCGTAACCGCATCGAGCTCCTACGAGCAGTACTTC

v_gene: TRBV4-2
d_gene: -
j_gene: TRBJ2-2
abundance: -
CDR3aa: CASRDEGSGNTGELFF
CDR3nt: TGTGCCAGCCGTGACGAGGGTAGCGGGAACACCGGGGAGCTGTTTTTT

v_gene: TRBV7-3
d_gene: -
j_gene: TRBJ2-6
abundance: few
CDR3aa: CASSLNSGAYGANVLTF
CDR3nt: TGTGCCAGCAGCTTAAATTCTGGGGCCTATGGGGCCAACGTCCTGACTTTC

v_gene: TRBV30
d_gene: -
j_gene: TRBJ1-2
abundance: -
CDR3aa: CAWSVLAAQIYGYTF
CDR3nt: TGTGCCTGGAGTGTATTGGCGGCCCAAATCTATGGCTACACCTTC

v_gene: TRBV6-5
d_gene: -
j_gene: TRBJ1-2
abundance: -
CDR3aa: CASTKQGLGGYTF
CDR3nt: TGTGCCAGCACCAAACAGGGCCTCGGGGGCTACACCTTC

v_gene: TRBV6-6
d_gene: -
j_gene: TRBJ2-7
abundance: -
CDR3aa: CASSPRTVYEQYF
CDR3nt: TGTGCCAGCAGTCCCCGGACAGTTTACGAGCAGTACTTC

v_gene: TRBV28
d_gene: TRBD1
j_gene: TRBJ2-7
abundance: -
CDR3aa: CASRTLGGDRLNEQYF
CDR3nt: TGTGCCAGCAGGACCCTAGGGGGCGATAGATTAAACGAGCAGTACTTC

v_gene: TRBV28
d_gene: -
j_gene: TRBJ2-7
abundance: -
CDR3aa: CASLKEGSSYEQYF
CDR3nt: TGTGCCAGCCTGAAGGAGGGGAGCTCCTACGAGCAGTACTTC

v_gene: TRBV5-4
d_gene: -
j_gene: TRBJ2-1
abundance: few
CDR3aa: CASSLVGSSYNEQFF
CDR3nt: TGTGCCAGCAGCTTGGTAGGGAGCTCCTACAATGAGCAGTTCTTC

v_gene: TRBV6-5
d_gene: -
j_gene: TRBJ1-2
abundance: -
CDR3aa: CASSYTAAGNYGYTF
CDR3nt: TGTGCCAGCAGTTACACCGCCGCAGGGAACTATGGCTACACCTTC

v_gene: TRBV2
d_gene: TRBD2
j_gene: TRBJ2-3
abundance: -
CDR3aa: CASSGGRGESTDTQYF
CDR3nt: TGTGCCAGCAGTGGAGGGCGGGGGGAAAGCACAGATACGCAGTATTTT

v_gene: TRBV4-3
d_gene: -
j_gene: TRBJ2-3
abundance: -
CDR3aa: CASSQDPGYTDTQYF
CDR3nt: TGCGCCAGCAGCCAAGATCCGGGATACACAGATACGCAGTATTTT

v_gene: TRBV7-9
d_gene: TRBD1
j_gene: TRBJ2-3
abundance: few
CDR3aa: CASSLVLRTGTDTQYF
CDR3nt: TGTGCCAGCAGCTTAGTATTGAGGACAGGAACAGATACGCAGTATTTT

v_gene: TRBV7-8
d_gene: TRBD2
j_gene: TRBJ2-5
abundance: -
CDR3aa: CASGESTSAETQYF
CDR3nt: TGTGCCAGCGGCGAATCGACTAGCGCAGAGACCCAGTACTTC

v_gene: TRBV5-3
d_gene: -
j_gene: TRBJ2-1
abundance: once
CDR3aa: CARSLSGRERSNEQFF
CDR3nt: TGTGCCAGAAGCTTATCCGGCAGGGAAAGGTCCAATGAGCAGTTCTTC

v_gene: TRBV5-1
d_gene: -
j_gene: TRBJ2-5
abundance: -
CDR3aa: CASSLGVTGVQETQYF
CDR3nt: TGCGCCAGCAGCTTGGGGGTGACAGGCGTCCAAGAGACCCAGTACTTC

v_gene: TRBV27
d_gene: -
j_gene: TRBJ2-3
abundance: -
CDR3aa: CASSVFGGYTDTQYF
CDR3nt: TGTGCCAGCAGCGTTTTCGGGGGATACACAGATACGCAGTATTTT

v_gene: TRBV7-3
d_gene: -
j_gene: TRBJ2-1
abundance: -
CDR3aa: CASSNSGNEQFF
CDR3nt: TGTGCCAGCAGCAATTCCGGGAATGAGCAGTTCTTC

v_gene: TRBV15
d_gene: TRBD1
j_gene: TRBJ1-2
abundance: -
CDR3aa: CAASREGGANYGYTF
CDR3nt: TGTGCCGCCAGCAGAGAAGGGGGCGCTAACTATGGCTACACCTTC

v_gene: TRBV5-6
d_gene: -
j_gene: TRBJ2-4
abundance: few
CDR3aa: CASSPSLAKNIQYF
CDR3nt: TGTGCCAGCAGCCCTTCCTTAGCCAAAAACATTCAGTACTTC

v_gene: TRBV27
d_gene: -
j_gene: TRBJ2-7
abundance: -
CDR3aa: CASSTSTGSSGEQYF
CDR3nt: -

v_gene: TRBV13
d_gene: TRBD2
j_gene: TRBJ2-1
abundance: -
CDR3aa: CASSFGVFWGGNEQFF
CDR3nt: TGTGCCAGCAGCTTTGGCGTATTCTGGGGGGGCAATGAGCAGTTCTTC

v_gene: TRBV28
d_gene: TRBD2
j_gene: TRBJ2-3
abundance: -
CDR3aa: CASGLAGGTDTQYF
CDR3nt: TGTGCCAGCGGACTAGCGGGGGGCACAGATACGCAGTATTTT

v_gene: TRBV30
d_gene: TRBD1
j_gene: TRBJ1-2
abundance: -
CDR3aa: CAWSVYQGAGGYTF
CDR3nt: TGTGCCTGGAGTGTATACCAGGGGGCGGGTGGCTACACCTTC

v_gene: TRBV5-4
d_gene: TRBD1
j_gene: TRBJ2-7
abundance: -
CDR3aa: CASSLGGQGIYEQYF
CDR3nt: TGTGCCAGCAGCTTGGGGGGACAGGGAATCTACGAGCAGTACTTC

v_gene: TRBV7-9
d_gene: -
j_gene: TRBJ2-1
abundance: -
CDR3aa: CSSTPLYNEQFF
CDR3nt: TGTTCCAGCACCCCTCTCTACAATGAGCAGTTCTTC

v_gene: TRBV28
d_gene: TRBD1
j_gene: TRBJ1-3
abundance: -
CDR3aa: CASSPEGVGQKNTIYF
CDR3nt: TGTGCCAGCAGCCCCGAGGGGGTGGGACAGAAAAACACCATATATTTT

v_gene: TRBV19
d_gene: TRBD2
j_gene: TRBJ2-1
abundance: -
CDR3aa: CASSIPTSGPPAEEQFF
CDR3nt: TGTGCCAGTAGTATCCCCACTAGCGGGCCCCCCGCGGAAGAGCAGTTCTTC

v_gene: TRBV6-6
d_gene: TRBD2
j_gene: TRBJ2-3
abundance: -
CDR3aa: CASRLAPGLAADTQYF
CDR3nt: TGTGCCAGCAGACTTGCCCCGGGACTAGCGGCAGATACGCAGTATTTT

v_gene: TRBV28
d_gene: TRBD1
j_gene: TRBJ2-7
abundance: once
CDR3aa: CASSFVWTGSSYEQYF
CDR3nt: TGTGCCAGCAGTTTCGTTTGGACAGGGAGCTCCTACGAGCAGTACTTC

v_gene: TRBV2
d_gene: TRBD1
j_gene: TRBJ1-2
abundance: few
CDR3aa: CASNRGQGNYGYTF
CDR3nt: TGTGCCAGCAACAGAGGACAGGGGAACTATGGCTACACCTTC

v_gene: TRBV7-8
d_gene: TRBD2
j_gene: TRBJ2-3
abundance: few
CDR3aa: CASSVRVAGGADTQYF
CDR3nt: TGTGCCAGCAGCGTTCGGGTAGCGGGAGGCGCAGATACGCAGTATTTT

v_gene: TRBV25-1
d_gene: TRBD1
j_gene: TRBJ1-1
abundance: -
CDR3aa: CASSFLQGTEAFF
CDR3nt: TGTGCCAGCAGCTTTTTACAGGGGACTGAAGCTTTCTTT

v_gene: TRBV7-7
d_gene: TRBD2
j_gene: TRBJ2-1
abundance: -
CDR3aa: CASSFLAGDSEQFF
CDR3nt: TGTGCCAGCAGCTTTCTAGCGGGAGACTCTGAGCAGTTCTTC

v_gene: TRBV19
d_gene: TRBD2
j_gene: TRBJ2-1
abundance: -
CDR3aa: CASSPGLAGSYNEQFF
CDR3nt: TGTGCCAGTAGTCCCGGACTAGCGGGGAGTTACAATGAGCAGTTCTTC

v_gene: TRBV30
d_gene: -
j_gene: TRBJ2-1
abundance: -
CDR3aa: CAWSVLRRTEQFF
CDR3nt: TGTGCCTGGAGTGTACTTCGTAGAACTGAGCAGTTCTTC